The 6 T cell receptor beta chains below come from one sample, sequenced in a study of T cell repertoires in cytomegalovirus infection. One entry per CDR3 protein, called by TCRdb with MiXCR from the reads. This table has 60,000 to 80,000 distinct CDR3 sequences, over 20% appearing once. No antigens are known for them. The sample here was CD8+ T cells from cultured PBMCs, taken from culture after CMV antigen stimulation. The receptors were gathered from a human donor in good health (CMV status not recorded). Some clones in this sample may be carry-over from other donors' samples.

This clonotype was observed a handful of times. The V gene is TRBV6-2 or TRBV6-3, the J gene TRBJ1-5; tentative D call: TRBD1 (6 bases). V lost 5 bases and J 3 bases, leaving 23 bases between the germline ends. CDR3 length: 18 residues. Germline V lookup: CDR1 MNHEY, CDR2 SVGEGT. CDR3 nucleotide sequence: TGTGCCAGCAGTCCCTCAGGGGTCTCGGGTCGCGTCAATCAGCCCCAGCATTTT. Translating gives CASSPSGVSGRVNQPQHF.

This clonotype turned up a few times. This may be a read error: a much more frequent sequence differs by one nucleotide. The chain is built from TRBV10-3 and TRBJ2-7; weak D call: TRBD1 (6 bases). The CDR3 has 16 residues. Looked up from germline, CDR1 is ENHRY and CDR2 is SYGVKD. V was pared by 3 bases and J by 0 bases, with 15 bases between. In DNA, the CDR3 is TGTGCCATCAGTGATCGGTACAGGGAGTCCTCCTACGAGCAGTACTTC. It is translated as CAISDRYRESSYEQYF.

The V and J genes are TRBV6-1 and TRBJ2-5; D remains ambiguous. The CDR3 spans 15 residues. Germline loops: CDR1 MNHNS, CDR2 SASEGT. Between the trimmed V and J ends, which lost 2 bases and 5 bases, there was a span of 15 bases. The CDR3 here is CASSERSRPTETQYF. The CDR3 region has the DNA TGTGCCAGCAGTGAACGCAGTCGTCCAACGGAGACCCAGTACTTC.

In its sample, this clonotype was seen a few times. Here the CDR3 reads CAISEGEAGNTIYF. Written as DNA, the CDR3 is TGTGCCATCAGTGAAGGGGAGGCTGGAAACACCATATATTTT. The J gene is TRBJ1-3, the V gene TRBV10-3; perhaps TRBD1 as D (5 bases). From germline, CDR1 is ENHRY and CDR2 SYGVKD. CDR3 length equals 14 residues. Trimming removed 3 bases from V and 2 bases from J, with 8 bases in between.

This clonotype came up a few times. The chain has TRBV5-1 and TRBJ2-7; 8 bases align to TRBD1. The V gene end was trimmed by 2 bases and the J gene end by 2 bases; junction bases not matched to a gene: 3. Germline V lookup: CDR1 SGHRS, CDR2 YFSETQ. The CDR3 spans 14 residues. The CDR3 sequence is CASSFRTGTYEQYF. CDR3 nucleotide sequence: TGCGCCAGCAGCTTCAGGACAGGGACCTACGAGCAGTACTTC. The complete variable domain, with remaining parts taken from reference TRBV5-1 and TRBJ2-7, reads KAGVTQTPRYLIKTRGQQVTLSCSPISGHRSVSWYQQTPGQGLQFLFEYFSETQRNKGNFPGRFSGRQFSNSRSEMNVSTLELGDSALYLCASSFRTGTYEQYFGPGTRLTVT.

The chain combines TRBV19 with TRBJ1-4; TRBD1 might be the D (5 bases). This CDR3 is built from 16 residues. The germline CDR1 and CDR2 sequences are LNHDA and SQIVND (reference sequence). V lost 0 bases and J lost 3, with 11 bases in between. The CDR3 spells CASSIDRGTSNEKLFF. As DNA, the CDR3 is TGTGCCAGTAGTATAGATCGGGGGACGTCTAATGAAAAACTGTTTTTT.